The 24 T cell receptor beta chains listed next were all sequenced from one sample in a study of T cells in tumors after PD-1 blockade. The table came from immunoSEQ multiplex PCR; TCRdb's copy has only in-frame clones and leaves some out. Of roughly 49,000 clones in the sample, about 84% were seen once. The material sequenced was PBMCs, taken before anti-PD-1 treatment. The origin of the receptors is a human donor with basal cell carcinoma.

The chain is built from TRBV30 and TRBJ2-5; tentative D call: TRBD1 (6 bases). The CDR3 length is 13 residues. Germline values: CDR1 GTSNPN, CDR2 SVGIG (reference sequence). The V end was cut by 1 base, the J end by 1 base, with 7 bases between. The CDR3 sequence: CAWSGGPQETQYF. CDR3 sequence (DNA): TGTGCCTGGAGTGGGGGGCCCCAAGAGACCCAGTACTTC. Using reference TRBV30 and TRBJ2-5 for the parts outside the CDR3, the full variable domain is SQTIHQWPATLVQPVGSPLSLECTVEGTSNPNLYWYRQAAGRGLQLLFYSVGIGQISSEVPQNLSASRPQDRQFILSSKKLLLSDSGFYLCAWSGGPQETQYFGPGTRLLVL.

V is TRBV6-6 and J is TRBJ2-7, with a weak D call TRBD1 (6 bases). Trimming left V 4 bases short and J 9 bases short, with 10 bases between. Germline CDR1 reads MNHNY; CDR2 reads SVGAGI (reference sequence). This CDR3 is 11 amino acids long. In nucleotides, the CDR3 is TGTGCCAGCAGTTTAGCAGGGGCGCAGTACTTC. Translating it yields CASSLAGAQYF.

CDR3 sequence reads: CASSLVVSPTGEHYGYTF. The CDR3 DNA is TGCGCCAGCAGCTTAGTTGTATCCCCTACAGGGGAACACTATGGCTACACCTTC. This chain connects TRBV5-1 to TRBJ1-2; TRBD1 matches at 7 bases. V was pared by 2 bases and J by 3 bases, with 16 bases of the junction left unmatched. CDR1 and CDR2 from the germline V gene are SGHRS and YFSETQ. This CDR3 is built from 18 residues. The whole variable domain, filled in from reference TRBV5-1 and TRBJ1-2, reads KAGVTQTPRYLIKTRGQQVTLSCSPISGHRSVSWYQQTPGQGLQFLFEYFSETQRNKGNFPGRFSGRQFSNSRSEMNVSTLELGDSALYLCASSLVVSPTGEHYGYTFGSGTRLTVV.

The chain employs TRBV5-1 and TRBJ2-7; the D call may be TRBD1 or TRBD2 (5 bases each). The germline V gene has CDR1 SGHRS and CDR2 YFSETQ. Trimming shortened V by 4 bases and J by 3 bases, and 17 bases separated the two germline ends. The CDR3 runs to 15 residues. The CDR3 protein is CASSLPEPGLYEQYF. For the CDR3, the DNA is TGCGCCAGCAGCCTGCCTGAACCGGGGCTCTACGAGCAGTACTTC. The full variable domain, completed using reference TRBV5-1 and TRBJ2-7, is KAGVTQTPRYLIKTRGQQVTLSCSPISGHRSVSWYQQTPGQGLQFLFEYFSETQRNKGNFPGRFSGRQFSNSRSEMNVSTLELGDSALYLCASSLPEPGLYEQYFGPGTRLTVT.

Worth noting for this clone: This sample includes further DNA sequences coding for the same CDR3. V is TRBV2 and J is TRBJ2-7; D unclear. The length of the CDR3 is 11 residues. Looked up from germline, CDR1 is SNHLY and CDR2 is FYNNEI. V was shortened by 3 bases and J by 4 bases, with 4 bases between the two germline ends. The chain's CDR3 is CASSEIYEQYF. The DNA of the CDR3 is TGTGCCAGCAGTGAGATTTACGAGCAGTACTTC.

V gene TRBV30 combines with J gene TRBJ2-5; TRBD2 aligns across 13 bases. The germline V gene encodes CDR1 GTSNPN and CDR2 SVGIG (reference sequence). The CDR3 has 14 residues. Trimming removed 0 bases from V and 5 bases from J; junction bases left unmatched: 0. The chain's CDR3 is CAWSVLAGGETQYF. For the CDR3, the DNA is TGTGCCTGGAGTGTACTAGCGGGGGGGGAGACCCAGTACTTC.

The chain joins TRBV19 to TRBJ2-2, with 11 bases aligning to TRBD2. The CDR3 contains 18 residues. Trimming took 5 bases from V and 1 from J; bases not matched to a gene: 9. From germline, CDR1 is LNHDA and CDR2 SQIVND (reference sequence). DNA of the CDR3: TGTGCCAGTAGTCTTTTCCCGACTAGCGGGGAGAACACCGGGGAGCTGTTTTTT. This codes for CASSLFPTSGENTGELFF.

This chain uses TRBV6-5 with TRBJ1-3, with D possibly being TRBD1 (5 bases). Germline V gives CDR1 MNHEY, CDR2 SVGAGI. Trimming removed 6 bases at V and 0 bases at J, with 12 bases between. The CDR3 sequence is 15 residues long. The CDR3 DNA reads TGTGCCAGCAGCTTGGGGGGGAGCTCTGGAAACACCATATATTTT. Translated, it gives CASSLGGSSGNTIYF.

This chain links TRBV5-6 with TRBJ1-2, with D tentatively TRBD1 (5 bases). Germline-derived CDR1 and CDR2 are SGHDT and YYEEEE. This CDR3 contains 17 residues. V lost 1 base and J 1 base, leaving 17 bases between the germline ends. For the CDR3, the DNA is TGTGCCAGCAGCTTGTGGCCAGGGAAACAATTTAACTATGGCTACACCTTC. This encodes CASSLWPGKQFNYGYTF.

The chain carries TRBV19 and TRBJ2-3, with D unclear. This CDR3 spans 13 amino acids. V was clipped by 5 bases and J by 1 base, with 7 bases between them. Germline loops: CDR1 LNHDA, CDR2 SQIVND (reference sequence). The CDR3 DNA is TGTGCCAGTAGTGCGACGGGCACAGATACGCAGTATTTT. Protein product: CASSATGTDTQYF.

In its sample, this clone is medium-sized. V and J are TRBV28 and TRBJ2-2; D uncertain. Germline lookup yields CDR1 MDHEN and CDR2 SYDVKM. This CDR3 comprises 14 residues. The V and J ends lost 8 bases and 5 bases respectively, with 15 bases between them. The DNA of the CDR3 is TGTGCCAGCCAGTACGATAGGTCGACCGGGGAGCTGTTTTTT. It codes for CASQYDRSTGELFF.

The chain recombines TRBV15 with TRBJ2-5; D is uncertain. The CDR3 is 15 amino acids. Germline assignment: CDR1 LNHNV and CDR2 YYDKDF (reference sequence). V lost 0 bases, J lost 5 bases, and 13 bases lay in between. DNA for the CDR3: TGTGCCACCAGCAGAGAAACCAGCTTTAGGGAGACCCAGTACTTC. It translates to CATSRETSFRETQYF.

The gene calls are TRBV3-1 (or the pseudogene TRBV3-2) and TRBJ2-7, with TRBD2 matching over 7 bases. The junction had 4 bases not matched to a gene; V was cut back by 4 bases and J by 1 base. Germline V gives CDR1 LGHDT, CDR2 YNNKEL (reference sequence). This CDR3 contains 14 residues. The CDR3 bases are TGTGCCAGCAGCCGGCGGGGGATTTCCTACGAGCAGTACTTC. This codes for CASSRRGISYEQYF.

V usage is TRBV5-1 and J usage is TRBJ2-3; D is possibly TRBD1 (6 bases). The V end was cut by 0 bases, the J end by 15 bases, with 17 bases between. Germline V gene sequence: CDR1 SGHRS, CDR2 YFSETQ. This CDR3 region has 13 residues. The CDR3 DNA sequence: TGCGCCAGCAGCTTGGCCGGGACATACGACCGATATTTT. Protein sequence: CASSLAGTYDRYF.

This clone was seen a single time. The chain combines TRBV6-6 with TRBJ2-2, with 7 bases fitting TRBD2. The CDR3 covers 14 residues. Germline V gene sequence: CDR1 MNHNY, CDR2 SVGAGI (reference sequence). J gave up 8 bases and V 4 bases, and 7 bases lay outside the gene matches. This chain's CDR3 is CASSLTFSGGELFF. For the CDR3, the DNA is TGTGCCAGCAGTTTAACCTTTAGCGGGGGGGAGCTGTTTTTT.

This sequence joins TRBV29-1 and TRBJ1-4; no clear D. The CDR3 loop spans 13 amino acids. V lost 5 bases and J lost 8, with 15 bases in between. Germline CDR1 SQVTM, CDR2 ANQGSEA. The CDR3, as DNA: TGCAGCGTTATATTAGGAGGCAGGGAAAAACTGTTTTTT. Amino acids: CSVILGGREKLFF.

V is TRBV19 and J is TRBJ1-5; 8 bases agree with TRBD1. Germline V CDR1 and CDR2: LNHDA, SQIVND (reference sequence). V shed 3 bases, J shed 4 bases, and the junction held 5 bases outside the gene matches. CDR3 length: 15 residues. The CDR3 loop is CASSIDRGGNQPQHF. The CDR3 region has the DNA TGTGCCAGTAGTATCGACAGGGGTGGAAATCAGCCCCAGCATTTT.

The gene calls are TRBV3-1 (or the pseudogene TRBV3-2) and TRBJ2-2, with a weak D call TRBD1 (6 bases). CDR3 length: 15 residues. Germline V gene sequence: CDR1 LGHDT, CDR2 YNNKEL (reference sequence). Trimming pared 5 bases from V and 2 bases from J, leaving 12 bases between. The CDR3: CASSIRGANTGELFF. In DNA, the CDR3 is TGTGCCAGCAGCATCAGGGGAGCAAACACCGGGGAGCTGTTTTTT.

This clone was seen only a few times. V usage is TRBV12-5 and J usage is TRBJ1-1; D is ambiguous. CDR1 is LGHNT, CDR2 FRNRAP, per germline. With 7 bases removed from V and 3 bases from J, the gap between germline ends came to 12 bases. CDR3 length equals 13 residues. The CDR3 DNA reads TGTGCTAGTGCTCTCTTGGGATACACTGAAGCTTTCTTT. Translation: CASALLGYTEAFF. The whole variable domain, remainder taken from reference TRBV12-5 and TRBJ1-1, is DARVTQTPRHKVTEMGQEVTMRCQPILGHNTVFWYRQTMMQGLELLAYFRNRAPLDDSGMPKDRFSAEMPDATLATLKIQPSEPRDSAVYFCASALLGYTEAFFGQGTRLTVV.

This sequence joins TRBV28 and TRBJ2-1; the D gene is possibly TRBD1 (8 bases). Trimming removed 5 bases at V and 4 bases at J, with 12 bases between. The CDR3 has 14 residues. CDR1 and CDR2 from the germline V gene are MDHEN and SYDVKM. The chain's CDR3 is CASSGQGGYNEQFF. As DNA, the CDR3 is TGTGCCAGCAGTGGACAGGGAGGGTACAATGAGCAGTTCTTC. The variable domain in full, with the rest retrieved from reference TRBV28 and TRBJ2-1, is DVKVTQSSRYLVKRTGEKVFLECVQDMDHENMFWYRQDPGLGLRLIYFSYDVKMKEKGDIPEGYSVSREKKERFSLILESASTNQTSMYLCASSGQGGYNEQFFGPGTRLTVL.

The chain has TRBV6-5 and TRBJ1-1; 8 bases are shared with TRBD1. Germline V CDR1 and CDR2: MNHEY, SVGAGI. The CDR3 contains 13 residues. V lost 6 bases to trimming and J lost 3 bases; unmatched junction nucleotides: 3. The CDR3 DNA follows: TGTGCCAGCAGGCACAGGGGGGACACTGAAGCTTTCTTT. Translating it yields CASRHRGDTEAFF.

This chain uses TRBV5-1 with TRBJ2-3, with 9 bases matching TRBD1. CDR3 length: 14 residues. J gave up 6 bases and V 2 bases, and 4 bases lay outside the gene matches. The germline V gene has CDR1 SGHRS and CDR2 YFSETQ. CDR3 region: CASSFKQGADTQYF. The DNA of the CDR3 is TGCGCCAGCAGCTTTAAACAGGGGGCGGATACGCAGTATTTT.

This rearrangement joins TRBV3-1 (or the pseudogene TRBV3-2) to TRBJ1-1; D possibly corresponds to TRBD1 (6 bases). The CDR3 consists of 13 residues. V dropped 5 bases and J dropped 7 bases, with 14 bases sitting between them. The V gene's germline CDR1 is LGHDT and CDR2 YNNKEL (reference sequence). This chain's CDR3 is CASSYTGIGEAFF. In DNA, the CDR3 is TGTGCCAGCAGCTATACAGGGATAGGTGAAGCTTTCTTT.

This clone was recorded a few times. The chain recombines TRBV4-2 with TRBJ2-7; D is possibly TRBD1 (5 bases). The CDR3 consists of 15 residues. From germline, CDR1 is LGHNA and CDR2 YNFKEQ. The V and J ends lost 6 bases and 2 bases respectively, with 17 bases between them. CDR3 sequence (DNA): TGTGCCAGCAGTCTCCACCAGGACACTACCTACGAGCAGTACTTC. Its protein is CASSLHQDTTYEQYF.